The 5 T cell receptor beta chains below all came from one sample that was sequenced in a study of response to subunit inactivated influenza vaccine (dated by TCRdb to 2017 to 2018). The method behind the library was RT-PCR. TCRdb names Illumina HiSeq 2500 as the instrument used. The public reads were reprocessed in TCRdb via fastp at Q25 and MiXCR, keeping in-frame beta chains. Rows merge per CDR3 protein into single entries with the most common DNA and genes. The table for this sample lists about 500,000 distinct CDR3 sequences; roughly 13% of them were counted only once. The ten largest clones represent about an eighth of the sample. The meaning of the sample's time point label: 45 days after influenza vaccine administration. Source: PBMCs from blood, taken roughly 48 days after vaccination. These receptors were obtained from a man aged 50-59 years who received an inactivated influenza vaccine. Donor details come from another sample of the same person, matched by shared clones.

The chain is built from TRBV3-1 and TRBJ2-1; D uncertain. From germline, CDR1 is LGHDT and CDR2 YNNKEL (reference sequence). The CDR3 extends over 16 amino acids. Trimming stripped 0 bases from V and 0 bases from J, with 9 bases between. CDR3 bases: TGTGCCAGCAGCCAAGATTTACCAATCTCCTACAATGAGCAGTTCTTC. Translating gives CASSQDLPISYNEQFF.

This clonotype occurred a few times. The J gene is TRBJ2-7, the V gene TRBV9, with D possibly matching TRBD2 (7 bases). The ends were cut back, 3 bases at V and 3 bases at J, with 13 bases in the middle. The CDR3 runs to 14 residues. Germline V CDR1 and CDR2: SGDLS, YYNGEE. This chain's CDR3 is CASSEGGVGYEQYF. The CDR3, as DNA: TGTGCCAGCAGCGAAGGGGGGGTGGGCTACGAGCAGTACTTC.

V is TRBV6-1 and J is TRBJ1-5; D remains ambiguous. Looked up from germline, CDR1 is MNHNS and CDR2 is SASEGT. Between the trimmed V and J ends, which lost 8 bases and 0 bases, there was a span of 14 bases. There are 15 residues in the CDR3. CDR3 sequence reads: CASASDPYSNQPQHF. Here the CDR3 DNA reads TGTGCCAGCGCCTCGGACCCTTATAGCAATCAGCCCCAGCATTTT.

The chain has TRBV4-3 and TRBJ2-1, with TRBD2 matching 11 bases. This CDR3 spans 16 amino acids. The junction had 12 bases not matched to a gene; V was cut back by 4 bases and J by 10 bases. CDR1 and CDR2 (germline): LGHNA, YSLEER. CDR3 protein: CASSPGRLAGGGEQFF. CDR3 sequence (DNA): TGCGCCAGCAGCCCCGGCCGGCTAGCGGGAGGAGGGGAGCAGTTCTTC.

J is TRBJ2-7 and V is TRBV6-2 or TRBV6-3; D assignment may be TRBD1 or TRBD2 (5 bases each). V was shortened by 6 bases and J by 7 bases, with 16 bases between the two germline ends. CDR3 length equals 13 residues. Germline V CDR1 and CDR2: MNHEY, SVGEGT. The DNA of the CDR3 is TGTGCCAGCAGCCCGGGTTCCTGGGGGGAGCAGTACTTC. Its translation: CASSPGSWGEQYF.